Sequencing of this T cell receptor (beta chain) was carried out in a study of T cell responses to AZD1222 COVID-19 vaccine. Study-level points and caveats: Among vaccine-associated CD4 TCRs, coverage spanned spike, with dominance at 160-218 and 743-854. All repertoire sampling was performed exclusively after the peak T cell response.

V lost 1 base to trimming and J lost 4 bases, with 6 bases between them. CDR1 and CDR2 (germline): MNHNS, SASEGT. The CDR3 consists of 13 residues. As for this clone: The antigen is unknown.

Assay: immunoSEQ multiplex PCR; the TCRdb copy retains only in-frame clones and omits some. Among fewer than 110,000 clones listed, about 87% were seen once. The clonotype originates from an adult in good health. This specimen consisted of peripheral blood, obtained on day 0 of AZD1222 vaccination. V and J are TRBV6-1 and TRBJ2-3; no definite D call. The CDR3 nucleotides are TGTGCCAGCAGTGAAGGCATTTCAGATACGCAGTATTTT. It codes for CASSEGISDTQYF.